What follows describes a single T cell receptor beta chain. What it binds is not known. CDR1 is MNHEY, CDR2 SVGAGI, per germline. CDR3 length: 13 amino acids. Losses at the gene ends were 5 bases for V and 6 bases for J; bases not matched to a gene: 4. The PCR was carried out with 60 Vbeta primers and 13 Jbeta primers. The method was immunoSEQ multiplex PCR; TCRdb's version includes in-frame clones alone and lacks a portion of them. The profile shows approximately 220,000 clones, over 70% of them singletons. The source of the sample is a study of cytomegalovirus exposure and HLA in healthy donors. Study details: An analysis done earlier identified more than 100 million unique TCR beta sequences from about 180 million T cells. Study outcomes and limitations: Versus the approximately 700-donor mean, an Asian-associated ancestry cluster reportedly showed fewer N-insertions in a later analysis. Common viral pathogens were later found to be apparently linked to several of the most significant clusters.

The J gene is TRBJ1-2, the V gene TRBV6-5; TRBD1 matches 9 bases. What was sequenced was PBMCs. This receptor was identified in a boy aged 2 to 10 in good health and CMV-seronegative. The CDR3 region has the DNA TGTGCCAGCAGTGTACAGGGGGCAAATGGCTACACCTTC. This sequence encodes CASSVQGANGYTF.